This TCR beta chain derives from a study of vaccination and CD4 T cells after COVID-19. Across the whole study: Six males and four females, two of them Hispanic, were enrolled as convalescents. Spike peptides, overlapping and drawn from SARS-CoV-2, HCoV-NL63, HCoV-OC43 and HCoV-229E, were used to stimulate cells.

Treatment given: approximately nine-day PBMC culture with coronavirus spike peptide pools or control peptides (ViraFEST assay). Cultured CD4+ T-cell DNA underwent Oncomine TCR Beta short-read sequencing. The genomic DNA was obtained from cultured CD4+ T cells by extraction with the QIAamp micro DNA kit. MiXCR, run by TCRdb on the PCR reads, gives a single entry per CDR3 protein. The table shows fewer than 11,000 distinct CDR3 sequences, with 26% occurring only once. Germline lookup yields CDR1 LNHDA and CDR2 SQIVND (reference sequence). This CDR3 spans 13 amino acids. Trimming left V 3 bases short and J 2 bases short, with 6 bases between. The sample holds a few counts of this clonotype. What it recognizes is unknown.

This chain links TRBV19 with TRBJ2-3; D not certain. Sequences were derived from CD4+ T cells from blood, cultured in vitro, sampled before SARS-CoV-2 vaccination. This clonotype was obtained from a human donor who received a COVID-19 vaccine. CDR3 loop: CASSMGATDTQYF. CDR3 bases: TGTGCCAGTAGTATGGGCGCCACAGATACGCAGTATTTT.